This record covers a single T cell receptor beta chain. The antigen is undetermined. The data were taken from a study of cytomegalovirus exposure and HLA in healthy donors. Study-wide background: Early released data comprised about 90 million unique TCRs from HLA-typed donors. Study results and caveats: A later analysis found common viral pathogens apparently linked to several of the most significant clusters.

V gave up 1 base and J gave up 6 bases, with 7 bases separating them. Germline V gene lookup returns CDR1 MGHRA and CDR2 YSYEKL. The CDR3 consists of 12 residues. Each of the donors was a healthy bone marrow donor. The PCR used 60 Vbeta and 13 Jbeta primers. Sequencing was performed with immunoSEQ multiplex PCR; in TCRdb, only in-frame clones are kept and a portion is missing. The sample shows 150,000 to 200,000 clones, and 0.65% to 0.75% sits with its ten largest clones. Sequencing was done on a sample of PBMCs. The source is a boy between 10 and 17 years old in good health and CMV-seronegative. This sequence joins TRBV4-1 and TRBJ2-7, with D perhaps TRBD2 (6 bases). The CDR3 sequence is CASSQVEGEQYF. The CDR3 nucleotides are TGCGCCAGCAGCCAAGTGGAGGGCGAGCAGTACTTC.